This T cell receptor (beta chain) was retrieved from a study of cytomegalovirus exposure and HLA in healthy donors. Use of 60 Vbeta and 13 Jbeta primers characterized the PCR. Assay used: immunoSEQ multiplex PCR; TCRdb lists only in-frame clones, some missing. The sample has 180,000 or so clones; 82% are singletons. CDR1 is MNHNY and CDR2 is SVGAGI in the germline V gene (reference sequence). This CDR3 is built from 14 residues. Trimming stripped 10 bases from V and 5 bases from J, with 18 bases between. Sequencing was carried out using PBMCs. This TCR was sampled from a boy under 10 years old in good health and CMV-seronegative. The chain uses TRBV6-6 and TRBJ1-5, with unresolved D. In DNA, the CDR3 is TGTGCCACCCTGGCGGAGGTGAAAGATCAGCCCCAGCATTTT. Amino acids: CATLAEVKDQPQHF.